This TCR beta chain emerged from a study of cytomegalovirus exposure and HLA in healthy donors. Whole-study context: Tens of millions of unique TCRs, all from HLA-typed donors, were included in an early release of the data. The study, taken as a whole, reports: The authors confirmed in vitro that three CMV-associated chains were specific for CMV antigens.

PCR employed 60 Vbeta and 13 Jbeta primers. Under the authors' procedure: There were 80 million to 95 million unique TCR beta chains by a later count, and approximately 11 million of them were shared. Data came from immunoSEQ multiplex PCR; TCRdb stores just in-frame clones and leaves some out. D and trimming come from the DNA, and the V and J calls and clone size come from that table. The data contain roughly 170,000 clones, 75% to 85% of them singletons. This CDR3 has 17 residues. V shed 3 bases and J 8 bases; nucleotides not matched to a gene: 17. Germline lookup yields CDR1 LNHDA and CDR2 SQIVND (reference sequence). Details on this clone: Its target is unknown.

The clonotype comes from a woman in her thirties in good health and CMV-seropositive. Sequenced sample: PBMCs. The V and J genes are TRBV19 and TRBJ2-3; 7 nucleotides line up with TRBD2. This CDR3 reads CASSIGNPGAGIGTQYF. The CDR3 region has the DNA TGTGCCAGTAGTATTGGCAACCCTGGAGCGGGAATAGGTACGCAGTATTTT. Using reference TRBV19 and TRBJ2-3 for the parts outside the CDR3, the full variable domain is DGGITQSPKYLFRKEGQNVTLSCEQNLNHDAMYWYRQDPGQGLRLIYYSQIVNDFQKGDIAEGYSVSREKKESFPLTVTSAQKNPTAFYLCASSIGNPGAGIGTQYFGPGTRLTVL.